One sample yielded the 14 T cell receptor beta chains listed below, sequenced in a study of cytomegalovirus exposure and HLA in healthy donors. PCR used 60 Vbeta primers and 13 Jbeta primers. Libraries were prepared by immunoSEQ multiplex PCR; TCRdb keeps only in-frame clonotypes and omits some of them. Among about 110,000 clones listed, around 78% were seen once. Sequencing input: PBMCs. The receptors were gathered from a man younger than 40 in good health and CMV-seronegative.

This clone has at least ten counts. J is TRBJ1-5 and V is TRBV5-8; no definite D call. Germline CDR1 and CDR2: SGHTS and YDEGEE. This CDR3 has 17 residues. V lost 3 bases and J lost 0, with 16 bases in between. CDR3 nucleotide sequence: TGTGCCAGCAGCTCGGGTGTCACGGAGTATAGCAATCAGCCCCAGCATTTT. Protein sequence: CASSSGVTEYSNQPQHF.

This chain joins TRBV7-9 and TRBJ2-2; D remains ambiguous. This CDR3 has 14 amino acids. The germline V gene has CDR1 SEHNR and CDR2 FQNEAQ (reference sequence). V was trimmed by 3 bases and J by 1 base, leaving 6 bases between them. CDR3 sequence reads: CASSFNLNTGELFF. CDR3 DNA: TGTGCCAGCAGCTTTAACTTGAACACCGGGGAGCTGTTTTTT.

The chain combines TRBV5-4 with TRBJ2-3; 8 nucleotides align to TRBD2. Germline values: CDR1 SGHNT, CDR2 YYREEE (reference sequence). Unmatched junction bases numbered 7, after V lost 1 base and J lost 6 bases. The length of the CDR3 is 15 residues. The CDR3 sequence is CASSLPRGGRDTQYF. The DNA of the CDR3 is TGTGCCAGCAGCTTGCCTCGGGGGGGGCGGGATACGCAGTATTTT. Looking up the rest from reference TRBV5-4 and TRBJ2-3 gives the full variable domain: ETGVTQSPTHLIKTRGQQVTLRCSSQSGHNTVSWYQQALGQGPQFIFQYYREEENGRGNFPPRFSGLQFPNYSSELNVNALELDDSALYLCASSLPRGGRDTQYFGPGTRLTVL.

The chain couples TRBV5-4 to TRBJ2-5, with 7 bases identical to TRBD1. J was trimmed by 5 bases and V by 6 bases; bases with no gene match: 13. Germline V gene lookup returns CDR1 SGHNT and CDR2 YYREEE (reference sequence). This CDR3 is 15 amino acids long. The CDR3 nucleotides read TGTGCCAGCACCAATCACAAGGGGGCACGGGAGACCCAGTACTTC. Its translation is CASTNHKGARETQYF.

The genes are TRBV7-9 and TRBJ1-5, with 11 bases matching TRBD1. V gave up 5 bases and J gave up 4 bases; unmatched junction bases: 10. The CDR3 contains 17 residues. In germline, CDR1 is SEHNR, CDR2 FQNEAQ (reference sequence). The CDR3 DNA follows: TGTGCCAGCAGCGGGGTGTGGGACAGGGGGAAGAATCAGCCCCAGCATTTT. This translates into CASSGVWDRGKNQPQHF.

Details on this clone: One end of the junction varies from germline; a read error may be responsible. Additional DNA sequences in this sample encode the identical CDR3. The rearrangement joins TRBV7-9 to TRBJ1-1; D gene unclear. Per the germline V gene, CDR1 is SEHNR and CDR2 is FQNEAQ (reference sequence). The CDR3 length is 14 residues. The CDR3 is CASSSAGMNTEAFF. The CDR3 bases are TGTGCCAGCAGCTCCGCAGGAATGAACACTGAAGCCTTCTTT.

The V call is TRBV19, the J call TRBJ2-7; 9 nucleotides align to TRBD1. Trimming cost V 3 bases and J 5 bases; bases outside gene matches: 8. There are 15 residues in the CDR3. CDR1 is LNHDA, CDR2 SQIVND, per germline (reference sequence). The CDR3 loop reads CASSIGGTGLDEQYF. DNA for the CDR3: TGTGCCAGTAGTATTGGGGGGACAGGGCTCGACGAGCAGTACTTC.

This clone was picked up one time. The chain employs TRBV7-8 and TRBJ1-5, with D perhaps TRBD1 (6 bases). Germline-derived CDR1 and CDR2 are SGHVS and FQNEAQ. Trimming stripped 5 bases from V and 2 bases from J, with 16 bases between. CDR3 size: 16 residues. The CDR3 protein is CASSAYRVPGNQPQHF. DNA of the CDR3: TGTGCCAGCAGCGCCTACAGGGTTCCGGGCAATCAGCCCCAGCATTTT.

CDR3 DNA sequence: TGTGCCATCAGTGAGGCTAGCGAGTACGAGCAGTACTTC. Its protein product is CAISEASEYEQYF. V and J are TRBV10-3 and TRBJ2-7; weak D call: TRBD2 (6 bases). Germline CDR1 ENHRY, CDR2 SYGVKD. V lost 2 bases and J 4 bases, leaving 9 bases between the germline ends. CDR3 length: 13 amino acids.

The chain carries TRBV5-1 and TRBJ2-2; 11 positions agree with TRBD1. This CDR3 region has 16 residues. In germline, CDR1 is SGHRS, CDR2 YFSETQ. Trimming took 1 base from V and 6 from J; bases not matched to a gene: 5. The CDR3 protein is CASSLMAGQGAGELFF. In DNA form, the CDR3 reads TGCGCCAGCAGCTTGATGGCGGGACAGGGGGCCGGGGAGCTGTTTTTT. Looking up the rest from reference TRBV5-1 and TRBJ2-2 gives the full variable domain: KAGVTQTPRYLIKTRGQQVTLSCSPISGHRSVSWYQQTPGQGLQFLFEYFSETQRNKGNFPGRFSGRQFSNSRSEMNVSTLELGDSALYLCASSLMAGQGAGELFFGEGSRLTVL.

V gene TRBV28 combines with J gene TRBJ1-1; D is unclear. The CDR3 extends over 12 amino acids. V was shortened by 5 bases and J by 7 bases, with 11 bases between the two germline ends. CDR1 and CDR2 (germline): MDHEN, SYDVKM. CDR3 bases: TGTGCCAGCAGTCCGTGGGCCGGTGAAGCTTTCTTT. This translates into CASSPWAGEAFF. Based on the CDR3 plus reference TRBV28 and TRBJ1-1, the full variable domain is DVKVTQSSRYLVKRTGEKVFLECVQDMDHENMFWYRQDPGLGLRLIYFSYDVKMKEKGDIPEGYSVSREKKERFSLILESASTNQTSMYLCASSPWAGEAFFGQGTRLTVV.

The rearrangement joins TRBV28 to TRBJ2-6; D is unclear. The CDR3 totals 15 residues. Trimming left V 3 bases short and J 0 bases short, with 6 bases between. In germline, CDR1 is MDHEN, CDR2 SYDVKM. For the CDR3, the DNA is TGTGCCAGCAGTTTCCAGTTCTCTGGGGCCAACGTCCTGACTTTC. This gives the protein CASSFQFSGANVLTF.

The chain combines TRBV9 with TRBJ1-5, with D perhaps TRBD1 (5 bases). CDR1 and CDR2 from the germline V gene are SGDLS and YYNGEE. This CDR3 comprises 14 residues. The V end was cut by 3 bases, the J end by 6 bases, with 13 bases between. CDR3 sequence reads: CASSAQGFGQPQHF. Written as DNA, the CDR3 is TGTGCCAGCAGCGCTCAGGGATTCGGTCAGCCCCAGCATTTT.

The V gene is TRBV5-1, the J gene TRBJ1-2, with 10 bases aligning to TRBD1. Germline V gene data show CDR1 as SGHRS and CDR2 as YFSETQ. V lost 4 bases and J lost 3; bases outside the gene matches: 12. The CDR3 extends over 17 amino acids. Here the CDR3 reads CASSGQGENGRDYGYTF. The CDR3 DNA follows: TGCGCCAGCAGCGGACAGGGGGAAAACGGTCGGGACTATGGCTACACCTTC.